This T cell receptor (beta chain) was profiled in a study of shared clonotypes between healthy human individuals. Libraries were prepared by immunoSEQ multiplex PCR; TCRdb keeps only in-frame clonotypes and omits some of them. The table has fewer than 1.6 million clones, roughly 98.5% seen once; the top ten hold 0.36%. The CDR3 covers 16 residues. The germline V gene has CDR1 SGHRS and CDR2 YFSETQ. Trimming shortened V by 1 base and J by 0 bases, and 10 bases separated the two germline ends. The TCR comes from a man aged 30-40 years in good health. The specimen sequenced was naive CD4+ T cells sorted from blood. Specified subset: CD45RA+ positively selected. The V and J genes are TRBV5-1 and TRBJ1-4; tentatively, D is TRBD1 (5 bases). The CDR3 DNA sequence: TGCGCCAGCAGCTTGTGGGGACGGGCAACTAATGAAAAACTGTTTTTT. Its translation is CASSLWGRATNEKLFF.